The T cell receptor (beta chain) under discussion was sequenced for a study of T cells in localized non-small cell lung cancer. Clones were sequenced by immunoSEQ multiplex PCR, and TCRdb holds only the in-frame ones, with some missing. Found here are approximately 860 clones, under 25% of them singletons; the top ten hold around 22%. There are 14 residues in the CDR3. Germline V lookup: CDR1 SGHNT, CDR2 YENEEA. Trimming removed 4 bases at V and 4 bases at J, with 13 bases between. The specimen was normal lung tissue next to the tumor, collected before any cancer treatment. The source of this sequence is a man aged 40 to 69 with stage III lung adenocarcinoma. The chain couples TRBV11-3 to TRBJ1-2; D not certain. The CDR3 sequence: CASSSLVAPYGYTF. In DNA form, the CDR3 reads TGTGCCAGCAGCTCCCTAGTAGCCCCCTATGGCTACACCTTC.